This T cell receptor beta chain was captured in a study of vaccination effects on CD4 cells after COVID-19. Study-wide context: Two doses of BNT162b2 or mRNA-1273 vaccine were administered to participants.

The CDR3 has 13 residues. V lost 6 bases and J lost 6, with 12 bases in between. Germline loops: CDR1 SGHVS, CDR2 FQNEAQ. Isolation of CD4+ T cells took place after 10 days of culture. Method: immunoSEQ multiplex PCR; TCRdb's copy keeps in-frame clones and lacks some. The sample shows about 70,000 clones, roughly three quarters of them seen only once. To note about this clone: Its antigen is not known.

The clonotype comes from a human donor who received a COVID-19 vaccine. Specimen: CD4+ T cells from PBMCs cultured without peptide, collected before COVID-19 vaccination. The genes are TRBV7-8 and TRBJ2-1; weak D call: TRBD1 (6 bases). The CDR3 DNA follows: TGTGCCAGCAGTTCGAACAGGGCCAATGAGCAGTTCTTC. This gives the protein CASSSNRANEQFF.